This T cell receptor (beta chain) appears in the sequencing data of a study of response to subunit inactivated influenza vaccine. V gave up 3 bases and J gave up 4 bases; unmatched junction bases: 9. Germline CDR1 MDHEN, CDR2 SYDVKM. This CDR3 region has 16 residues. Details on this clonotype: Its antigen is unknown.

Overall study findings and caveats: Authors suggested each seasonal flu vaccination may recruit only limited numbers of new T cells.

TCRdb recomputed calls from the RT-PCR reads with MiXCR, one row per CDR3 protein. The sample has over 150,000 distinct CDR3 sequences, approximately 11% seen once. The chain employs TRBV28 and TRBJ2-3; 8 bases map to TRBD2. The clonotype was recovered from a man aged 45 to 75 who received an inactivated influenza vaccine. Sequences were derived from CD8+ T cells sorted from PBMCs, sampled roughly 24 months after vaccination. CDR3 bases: TGTGCCAGCAGTTTGTTTGAGCGGGAGCCCCCAGATACGCAGTATTTT. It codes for CASSLFEREPPDTQYF.